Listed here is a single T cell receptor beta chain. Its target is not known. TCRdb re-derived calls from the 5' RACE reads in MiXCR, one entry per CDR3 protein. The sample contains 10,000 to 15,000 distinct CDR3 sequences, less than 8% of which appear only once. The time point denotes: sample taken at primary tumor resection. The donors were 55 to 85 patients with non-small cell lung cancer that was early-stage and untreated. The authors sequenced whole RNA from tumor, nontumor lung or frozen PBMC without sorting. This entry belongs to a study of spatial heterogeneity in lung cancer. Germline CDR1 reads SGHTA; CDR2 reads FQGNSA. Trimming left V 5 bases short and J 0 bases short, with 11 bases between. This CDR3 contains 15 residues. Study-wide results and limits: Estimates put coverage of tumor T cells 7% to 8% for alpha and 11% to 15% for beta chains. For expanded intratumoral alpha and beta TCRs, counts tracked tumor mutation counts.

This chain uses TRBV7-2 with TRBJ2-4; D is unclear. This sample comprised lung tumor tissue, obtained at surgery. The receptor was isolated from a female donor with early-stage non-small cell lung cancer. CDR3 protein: CASSDPLLAKNIQYF. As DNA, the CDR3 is TGTGCCAGCAGCGACCCCCTTCTAGCCAAAAACATTCAGTACTTC.